This T cell receptor (beta chain) stems from a study of Graves' ophthalmopathy and Graves' hyperthyroidism. V lost 6 bases to trimming and J lost 6 bases, with 12 bases between them. CDR3 size: 13 residues. Amplification of TCR beta CDR3 regions used RNA transcripts. An initial RT-PCR round employing HTBI primers preceded a second-round multiplex PCR. MiXCR was run by TCRdb on the multiplex PCR reads, yielding one entry per CDR3 protein. Of approximately 1.2 million distinct CDR3 sequences listed, about 35% were seen once; the top ten hold roughly 11%. This clonotype was observed at least ten times. Sequenced material: peripheral blood or thyroid tissue (not recorded which). V is TRBV12-3 or TRBV12-4 and J is TRBJ1-5; D is ambiguous. The receptor's source is an adult man with Graves' hyperthyroidism. The CDR3, as DNA: TGTGCCAGCAGCAAGATCGGGGTTCAGCCCCAGCATTTT. It encodes CASSKIGVQPQHF.